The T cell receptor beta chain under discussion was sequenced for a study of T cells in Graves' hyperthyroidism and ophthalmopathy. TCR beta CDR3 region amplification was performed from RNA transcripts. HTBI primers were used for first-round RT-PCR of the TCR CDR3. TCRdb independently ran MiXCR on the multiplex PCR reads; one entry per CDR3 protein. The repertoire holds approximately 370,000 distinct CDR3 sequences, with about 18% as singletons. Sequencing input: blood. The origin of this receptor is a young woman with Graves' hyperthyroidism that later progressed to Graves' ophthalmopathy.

The CDR3 loop is CASTWTGPSYEQYF. The CDR3 region has the DNA TGTGCCAGCACCTGGACAGGGCCCTCCTACGAGCAGTACTTC. The chain uses TRBV28 and TRBJ2-7, with 8 positions matching TRBD1. Germline CDR1 and CDR2: MDHEN and SYDVKM. The J segment lost 0 bases and the V segment lost 7 bases, leaving 5 bases of the junction unmatched. This CDR3 contains 14 residues. Full variable domain (remainder filled in from reference TRBV28 and TRBJ2-7): DVKVTQSSRYLVKRTGEKVFLECVQDMDHENMFWYRQDPGLGLRLIYFSYDVKMKEKGDIPEGYSVSREKKERFSLILESASTNQTSMYLCASTWTGPSYEQYFGPGTRLTVT.